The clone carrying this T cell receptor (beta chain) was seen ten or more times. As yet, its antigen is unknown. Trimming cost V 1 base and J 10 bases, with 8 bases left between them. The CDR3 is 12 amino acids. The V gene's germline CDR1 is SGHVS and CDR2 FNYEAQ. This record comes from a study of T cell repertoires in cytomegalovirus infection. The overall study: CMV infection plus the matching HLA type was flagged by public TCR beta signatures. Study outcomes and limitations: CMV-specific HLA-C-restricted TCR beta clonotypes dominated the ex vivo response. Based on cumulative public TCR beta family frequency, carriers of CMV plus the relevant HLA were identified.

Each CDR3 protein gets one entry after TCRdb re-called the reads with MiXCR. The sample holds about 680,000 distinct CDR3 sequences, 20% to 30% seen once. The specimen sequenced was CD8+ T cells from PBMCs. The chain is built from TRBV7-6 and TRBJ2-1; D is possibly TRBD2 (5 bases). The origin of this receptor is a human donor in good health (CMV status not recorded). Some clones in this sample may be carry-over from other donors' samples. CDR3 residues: CASSLGLTEQFF. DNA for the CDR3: TGTGCCAGCAGCTTAGGACTAACAGAGCAGTTCTTC.